The 16 T cell receptor beta chains below all came from one sample that was sequenced in a study of shared clonotypes between healthy human individuals. The data were produced by immunoSEQ multiplex PCR, yet TCRdb's version contains in-frame clones alone and is incomplete. The sample has about 980,000 clones, approximately 80% seen once. Sample: memory CD4+ T cells sorted from blood. Noted subset: CD45RA-negative fraction. These receptor sequences come from a man aged 18 to 29 in good health.

Concerning this clone: The sample has other DNA sequences that encode this CDR3 too. The genes are TRBV6-6 and TRBJ2-1; 12 bases map to TRBD2. This CDR3 contains 15 residues. V lost 2 bases, J lost 4 bases, and 0 bases stayed unmatched. Germline-derived CDR1 and CDR2 are MNHNY and SVGAGI (reference sequence). The CDR3 protein is CASSYGLAGYNEQFF. The CDR3 bases are TGTGCCAGCAGTTACGGACTAGCGGGGTACAATGAGCAGTTCTTC.

For the CDR3, the DNA is TGTGCCAGCAGTCCCAGGGCAGGGGTCTCTGGGGCCAACGTCCTGACTTTC. Its protein is CASSPRAGVSGANVLTF. This chain joins TRBV9 and TRBJ2-6; a weak D match, TRBD1 (6 bases). In germline, CDR1 is SGDLS, CDR2 YYNGEE. The CDR3 covers 17 residues. Trimming shortened V by 5 bases and J by 0 bases, and 15 bases separated the two germline ends.

The chain uses TRBV7-9 and TRBJ2-7; D remains ambiguous. Trimming pared 5 bases from V and 3 bases from J, leaving 8 bases between. The CDR3 contains 12 residues. Germline V gives CDR1 SEHNR, CDR2 FQNEAQ (reference sequence). As DNA, the CDR3 is TGTGCCAGCAGCCCAAACGACTACGAGCAGTACTTC. This sequence encodes CASSPNDYEQYF.

The rearrangement links TRBV9 to TRBJ2-1; 9 nucleotides line up with TRBD1. Germline CDR1 reads SGDLS; CDR2 reads YYNGEE. The CDR3 is 15 amino acids. V dropped 3 bases and J dropped 7; count of bases not matched to a gene: 8. CDR3 sequence (DNA): TGTGCCAGCAGCGCGGGACAGGGCTGGGTTAATGAGCAGTTCTTC. This codes for CASSAGQGWVNEQFF.

V usage is TRBV7-6 and J usage is TRBJ2-7; tentatively, D is TRBD1 or TRBD2 (6 bases each). In germline, CDR1 is SGHVS, CDR2 FNYEAQ. The CDR3 runs to 15 residues. The V end was cut by 4 bases, the J end by 2 bases, with 15 bases between. The CDR3 sequence is CASSSTPGGPYEQYF. The CDR3, as DNA: TGTGCCAGCAGCTCCACGCCCGGGGGCCCCTACGAGCAGTACTTC.

The chain is built from TRBV18 and TRBJ2-7, with 9 bases fitting TRBD1. J gave up 2 bases and V 2 bases, and 10 bases lay outside the gene matches. CDR3 size: 17 residues. From germline, CDR1 is KGHSH and CDR2 LQKENI. The CDR3, as DNA: TGTGCCAGCTCACCATCGAACCCCGGGACAGGGACCTACGAGCAGTACTTC. It specifies CASSPSNPGTGTYEQYF.

The chain has TRBV6-6 and TRBJ2-7; D may correspond to TRBD1 or TRBD2 (5 bases each). V was pared by 8 bases and J by 9 bases, with 23 bases between. The CDR3 totals 14 residues. Germline V gene lookup returns CDR1 MNHNY and CDR2 SVGAGI (reference sequence). The CDR3 loop reads CASRYEGTSTRQYF. Written as DNA, the CDR3 is TGTGCCAGCCGCTATGAAGGGACGTCTACGAGGCAGTACTTC.

The chain couples TRBV5-1 to TRBJ2-7; D might be TRBD1 (6 bases). CDR3 length: 15 amino acids. Germline V gene lookup returns CDR1 SGHRS and CDR2 YFSETQ. V was trimmed by 0 bases and J by 2 bases, leaving 12 bases between them. For the CDR3, the DNA is TGCGCCAGCAGCTTGGCACCGGGACAAGCCTACGAGCAGTACTTC. Translating it yields CASSLAPGQAYEQYF.

This chain joins TRBV11-1 and TRBJ2-7, with 8 bases matching TRBD2. The CDR3 totals 16 residues. Germline loops: CDR1 SGHAT, CDR2 FQDESV (reference sequence). Losses at the gene ends were 0 bases for V and 2 bases for J; bases not matched to a gene: 6. The CDR3 nucleotides read TGTGCCAGCAGCTTAGCGCGGAGCGGGGGAGCCTACGAGCAGTACTTC. Residues: CASSLARSGGAYEQYF.

The V gene is TRBV5-6, the J gene TRBJ1-5, with D hard to call. Germline V gene sequence: CDR1 SGHDT, CDR2 YYEEEE. The CDR3 totals 16 residues. The V end was cut by 4 bases, the J end by 0 bases, with 14 bases between. This CDR3 reads CASSLGQRYSNQPQHF. In DNA form, the CDR3 reads TGTGCCAGCAGCCTGGGCCAGCGATATAGCAATCAGCCCCAGCATTTT.

This sequence joins TRBV6-5 and TRBJ2-4; maybe TRBD2 (6 bases). V was clipped by 4 bases and J by 0 bases, with 13 bases between them. Germline CDR1 reads MNHEY; CDR2 reads SVGAGI. The CDR3 runs to 16 residues. In nucleotides, the CDR3 is TGTGCCAGCAGTTGGGCGGGGCCCCTAGCCAAAAACATTCAGTACTTC. This codes for CASSWAGPLAKNIQYF.

The chain employs TRBV10-3 and TRBJ2-3; 7 nucleotides match TRBD1. This CDR3 comprises 13 residues. Germline CDR1 ENHRY, CDR2 SYGVKD. Trimming took 11 bases from V and 5 from J; bases not matched to a gene: 10. The CDR3 coding sequence is TGTGCCGCCGTTAGGGGGCCGGGAGATACGCAGTATTTT. Encoded protein: CAAVRGPGDTQYF.

The gene calls are TRBV7-8 and TRBJ2-1; TRBD1 or TRBD2 may be the D gene (5 bases each). Germline values: CDR1 SGHVS, CDR2 FQNEAQ. The V and J ends lost 3 bases and 0 bases respectively, with 15 bases between them. The CDR3 runs to 17 residues. The chain's CDR3 is CASSFHPAGSSYNEQFF. CDR3 coding DNA: TGTGCCAGCAGCTTTCACCCTGCAGGGAGCTCCTACAATGAGCAGTTCTTC.

Ten or more counts support this clone. The J gene is TRBJ2-1, the V gene TRBV20-1; D possibly corresponds to TRBD2 (6 bases). The ends were cut back, 6 bases at V and 15 bases at J, with 18 bases in the middle. This CDR3 contains 11 residues. Germline V gene sequence: CDR1 DFQATT, CDR2 SNEGSKA (reference sequence). The CDR3 nucleotides are TGCAGTGCCATGGACTACCCGCTCGGGTTCTTC. Amino acids: CSAMDYPLGFF.

The J gene is TRBJ2-7, the V gene TRBV11-2, with D perhaps TRBD1 or TRBD2 (5 bases each). The CDR3 length is 16 residues. V lost 5 bases, J lost 0 bases, and 17 bases lay in between. Germline-derived CDR1 and CDR2 are SGHAT and FQNNGV. CDR3 region: CASSPSQWGSSYEQYF. The CDR3 DNA follows: TGTGCCAGCAGCCCGAGTCAGTGGGGGAGCTCCTACGAGCAGTACTTC.

A few counts support this clone. The chain couples TRBV27 to TRBJ1-5, with no clear D. Trimming shortened V by 4 bases and J by 8 bases, and 6 bases separated the two germline ends. This CDR3 is built from 11 residues. Germline V lookup: CDR1 MNHEY, CDR2 SMNVEV (reference sequence). CDR3: CASSWREPQHF. Here the CDR3 DNA reads TGTGCCAGCAGTTGGAGAGAGCCCCAGCATTTT.